The rows below give T cell receptor beta chains drawn from one sample of a study of blood T cell repertoires in COVID-19. The assay was immunoSEQ multiplex PCR, and TCRdb's table has in-frame clones only and misses some. The table includes around 310,000 clones, approximately 89% detected once. Source material: PBMCs or T cells enriched from blood (not recorded which). The receptor source for this set is a woman in her 30s who had recovered from COVID-19. The CDR3 runs from the conserved cysteine through the conserved F or W. The D gene is left open where the match is weak. Part of the rows lack a size; the others show once, few, many or a class for expanded clones.

>NA|16|NA|TRBV19|TRBJ2-6
TGTGCCAGTGAACCTCTCGGGTTATCTGGGGCCAACGTCCTGACTTTC
CASEPLGLSGANVLTF
>TRBD1|14|NA|TRBV10-3|TRBJ2-1
TGTGCCATCAGACCCGGGACAGAGTACAATGAGCAGTTCTTC
CAIRPGTEYNEQFF
>NA|16|NA|TRBV4-1|TRBJ1-1
TGCGCCAGCAGCCGGTCGGACAGAGGTATTAACACTGAAGCTTTCTTT
CASSRSDRGINTEAFF
>NA|15|NA|TRBV10-3|TRBJ1-1
TGTGCCATCAAAATGACGGGAGACATGAACACTGAAGCTTTCTTT
CAIKMTGDMNTEAFF
>NA|13|NA|TRBV6-1|TRBJ1-2
TGTGCCAGCAGTGATGGAGTCACCTATGGCTACACCTTC
CASSDGVTYGYTF
>NA|13|NA|TRBV19|TRBJ1-4
TGTGCCAGTTCTAGTACAACTAATGAAAAACTGTTTTTT
CASSSTTNEKLFF
>NA|16|NA|TRBV5-1|TRBJ1-3
TGCGCCAGCAGCTTACGGGGGGCCACGGTTGAAAACACCATATATTTT
CASSLRGATVENTIYF
>NA|15|NA|TRBV5-4|TRBJ2-1
TGTGCCAGCAGCTCCTCCGGGACAACTTACAATGAGCAGTTCTTC
CASSSSGTTYNEQFF
>TRBD1|14|NA|TRBV5-1|TRBJ1-2
TGCGCCAGCAGCTCGGGACAGGGGGCGCGAGGCTACACCTTC
CASSSGQGARGYTF
>NA|14|once|TRBV6-6|TRBJ1-5
TGTGCCAGCACCCCCGACAGACTCAATCAGCCCCAGCATTTT
CASTPDRLNQPQHF